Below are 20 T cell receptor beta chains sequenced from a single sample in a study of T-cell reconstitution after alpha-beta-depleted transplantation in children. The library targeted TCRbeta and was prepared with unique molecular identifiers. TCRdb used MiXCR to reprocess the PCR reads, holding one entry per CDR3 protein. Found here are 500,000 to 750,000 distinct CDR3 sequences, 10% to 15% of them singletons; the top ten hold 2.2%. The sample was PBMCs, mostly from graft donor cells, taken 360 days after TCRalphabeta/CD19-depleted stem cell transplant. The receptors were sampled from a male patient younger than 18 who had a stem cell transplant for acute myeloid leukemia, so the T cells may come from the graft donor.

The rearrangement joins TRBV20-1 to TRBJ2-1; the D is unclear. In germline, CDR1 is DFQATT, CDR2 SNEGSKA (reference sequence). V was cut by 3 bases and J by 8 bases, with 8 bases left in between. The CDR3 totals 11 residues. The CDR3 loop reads CSASIYDEQFF. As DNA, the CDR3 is TGCAGTGCTAGTATTTATGATGAGCAGTTCTTC.

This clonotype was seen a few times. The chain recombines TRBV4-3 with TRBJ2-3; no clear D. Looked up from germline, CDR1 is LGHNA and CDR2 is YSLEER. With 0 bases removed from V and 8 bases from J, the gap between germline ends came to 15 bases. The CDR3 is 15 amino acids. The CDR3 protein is CASSQEGPTDGTQYF. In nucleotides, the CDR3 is TGCGCCAGCAGCCAAGAAGGCCCTACAGACGGTACGCAGTATTTT.

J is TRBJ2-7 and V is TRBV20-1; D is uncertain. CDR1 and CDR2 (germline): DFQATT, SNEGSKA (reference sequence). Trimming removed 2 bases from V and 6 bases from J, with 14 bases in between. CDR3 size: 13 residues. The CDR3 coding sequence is TGCAGTGCTAGACCTGTGGCGGCCCGCGAGCAGTACTTC. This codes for CSARPVAAREQYF.

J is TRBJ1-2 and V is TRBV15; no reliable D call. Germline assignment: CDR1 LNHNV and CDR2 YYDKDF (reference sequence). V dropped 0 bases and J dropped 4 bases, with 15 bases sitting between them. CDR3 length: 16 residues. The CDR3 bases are TGTGCCACCAGCAGAGAATCGGCAGGCCTTGGCTATGGCTACACCTTC. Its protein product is CATSRESAGLGYGYTF.

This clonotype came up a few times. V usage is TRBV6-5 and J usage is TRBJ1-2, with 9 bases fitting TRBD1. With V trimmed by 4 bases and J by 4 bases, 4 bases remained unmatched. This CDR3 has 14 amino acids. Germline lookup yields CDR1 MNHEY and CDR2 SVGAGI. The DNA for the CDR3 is TGTGCCAGCAGTTCCGGGACAGGGAGCTATGGCTACACCTTC. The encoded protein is CASSSGTGSYGYTF.

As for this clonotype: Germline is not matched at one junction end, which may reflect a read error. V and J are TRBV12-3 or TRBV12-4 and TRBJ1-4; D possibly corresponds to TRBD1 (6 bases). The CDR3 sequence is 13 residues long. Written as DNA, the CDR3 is TGTGCCAGCAGCCCGCCGCGAGGGGGGAACGGGTATTTT. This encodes CASSPPRGGNGYF.

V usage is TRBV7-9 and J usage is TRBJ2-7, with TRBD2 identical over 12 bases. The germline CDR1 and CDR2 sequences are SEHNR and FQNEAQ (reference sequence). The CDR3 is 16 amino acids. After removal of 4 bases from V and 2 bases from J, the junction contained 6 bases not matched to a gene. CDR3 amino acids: CASSSVPSGRAYEQYF. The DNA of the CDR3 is TGTGCCAGCAGCTCCGTCCCTAGCGGGAGGGCCTACGAGCAGTACTTC.

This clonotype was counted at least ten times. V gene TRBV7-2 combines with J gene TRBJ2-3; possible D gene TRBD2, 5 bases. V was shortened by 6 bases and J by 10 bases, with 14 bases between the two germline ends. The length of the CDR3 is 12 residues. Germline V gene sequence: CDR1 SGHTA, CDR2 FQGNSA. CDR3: CASRVAKEAQYF. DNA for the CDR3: TGTGCCAGCAGGGTGGCCAAGGAGGCGCAGTATTTT.

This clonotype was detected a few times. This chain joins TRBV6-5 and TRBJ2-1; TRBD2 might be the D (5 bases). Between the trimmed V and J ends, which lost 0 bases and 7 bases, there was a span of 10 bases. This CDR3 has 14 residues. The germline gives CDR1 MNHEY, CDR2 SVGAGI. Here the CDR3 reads CASSYSSGVNEQFF. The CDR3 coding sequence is TGTGCCAGCAGTTACTCGTCCGGGGTGAATGAGCAGTTCTTC.

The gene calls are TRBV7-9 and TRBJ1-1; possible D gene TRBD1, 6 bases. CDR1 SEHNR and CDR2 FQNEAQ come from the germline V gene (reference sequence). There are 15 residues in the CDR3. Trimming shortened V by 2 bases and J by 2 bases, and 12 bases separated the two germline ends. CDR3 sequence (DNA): TGTGCCAGCAGCTTAACCCGGACAGATAACACTGAAGCTTTCTTT. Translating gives CASSLTRTDNTEAFF.

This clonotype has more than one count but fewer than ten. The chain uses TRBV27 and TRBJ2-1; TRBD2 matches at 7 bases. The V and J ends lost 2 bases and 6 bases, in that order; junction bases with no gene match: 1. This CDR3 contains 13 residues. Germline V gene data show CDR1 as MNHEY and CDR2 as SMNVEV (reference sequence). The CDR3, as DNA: TGTGCCAGCAGTTTAAAGCGGGGCAATGAGCAGTTCTTC. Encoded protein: CASSLKRGNEQFF.

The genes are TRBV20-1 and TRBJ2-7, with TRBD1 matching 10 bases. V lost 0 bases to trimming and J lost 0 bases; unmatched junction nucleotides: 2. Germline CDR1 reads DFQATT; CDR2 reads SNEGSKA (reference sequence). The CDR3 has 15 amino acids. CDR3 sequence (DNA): TGCAGTGCTAGAGATGGGGACAGGGGCTCCTACGAGCAGTACTTC. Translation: CSARDGDRGSYEQYF.

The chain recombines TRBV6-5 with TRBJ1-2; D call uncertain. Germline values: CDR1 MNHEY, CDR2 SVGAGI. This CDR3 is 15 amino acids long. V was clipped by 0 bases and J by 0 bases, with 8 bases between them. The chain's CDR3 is CASSYSATANYGYTF. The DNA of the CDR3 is TGTGCCAGCAGTTACTCGGCCACAGCTAACTATGGCTACACCTTC.

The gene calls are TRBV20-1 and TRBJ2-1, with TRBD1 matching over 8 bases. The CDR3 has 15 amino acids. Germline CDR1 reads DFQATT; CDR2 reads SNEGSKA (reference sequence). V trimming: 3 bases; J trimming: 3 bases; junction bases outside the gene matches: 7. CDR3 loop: CSASRTGRNYNEQFF. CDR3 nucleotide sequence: TGCAGTGCTAGCAGGACAGGGAGGAACTACAATGAGCAGTTCTTC.

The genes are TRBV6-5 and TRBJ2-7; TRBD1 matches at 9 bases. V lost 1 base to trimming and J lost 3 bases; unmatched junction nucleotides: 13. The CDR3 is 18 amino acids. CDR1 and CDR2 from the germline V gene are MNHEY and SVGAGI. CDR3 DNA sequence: TGTGCCAGCAGTTACTTTACTCCGGGACAGGGTGGATACTACGAGCAGTACTTC. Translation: CASSYFTPGQGGYYEQYF.

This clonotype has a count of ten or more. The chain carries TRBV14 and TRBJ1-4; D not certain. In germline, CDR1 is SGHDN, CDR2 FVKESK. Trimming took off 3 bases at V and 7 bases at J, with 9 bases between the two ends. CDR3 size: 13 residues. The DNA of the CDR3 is TGTGCCAGCAGCCATCTGAATATTGAAAAACTGTTTTTT. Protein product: CASSHLNIEKLFF.

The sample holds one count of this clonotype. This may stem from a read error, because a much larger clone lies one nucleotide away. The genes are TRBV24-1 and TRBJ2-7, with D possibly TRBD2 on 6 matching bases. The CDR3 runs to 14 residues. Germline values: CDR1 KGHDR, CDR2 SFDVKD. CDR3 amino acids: CASSESLWRDEQYF. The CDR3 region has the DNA TGTGCCAGCAGTGAATCATTGTGGAGGGACGAGCAGTACTTC.

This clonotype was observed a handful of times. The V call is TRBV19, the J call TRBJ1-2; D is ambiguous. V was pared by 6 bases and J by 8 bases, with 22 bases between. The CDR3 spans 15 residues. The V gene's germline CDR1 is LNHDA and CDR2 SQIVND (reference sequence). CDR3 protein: CASSLRRDFLRGYTF. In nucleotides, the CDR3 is TGTGCCAGTAGCCTACGTCGAGACTTTCTGCGGGGCTACACCTTC.

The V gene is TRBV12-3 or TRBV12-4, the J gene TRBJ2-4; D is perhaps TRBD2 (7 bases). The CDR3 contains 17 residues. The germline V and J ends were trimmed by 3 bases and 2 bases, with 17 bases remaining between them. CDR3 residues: CASSLGARGGTKNIQYF. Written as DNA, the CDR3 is TGTGCCAGCAGTTTGGGGGCCAGGGGAGGGACCAAAAACATTCAGTACTTC.

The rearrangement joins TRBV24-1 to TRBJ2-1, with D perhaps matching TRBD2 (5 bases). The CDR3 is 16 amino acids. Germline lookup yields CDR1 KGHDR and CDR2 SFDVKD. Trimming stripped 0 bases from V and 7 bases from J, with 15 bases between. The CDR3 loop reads CATSDLPITRANEQFF. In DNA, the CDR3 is TGTGCCACCAGTGATTTGCCCATTACTAGGGCAAATGAGCAGTTCTTC.